These T cell receptor beta chains were read from a single sample in a study of human T cells and chemical hapten exposure. TCRdb re-called the RACE reads with MiXCR, one entry per CDR3 protein. The sample yields tens of thousands of distinct CDR3 sequences, over 8% seen once. This specimen consisted of whole blood, obtained in connection with sensitization to the hapten diphenylcyclopropenone (DPC). These receptors were collected from a woman in her thirties or forties with alopecia areata. Some clones in this sample may be carry-over from other donors' samples. The CDR3 runs from the conserved cysteine through the conserved F or W. The order of the fields is D gene, J gene, clone size, V gene, CDR3 protein, CDR3 DNA. A D gene is named only where the DNA matches it firmly. Clone size, where shown, is once, few, many, or a class for clones that have expanded.

>.|TRBJ2-5|.|TRBV7-9
CASSPYQETQYF
TGTGCCAGCAGCCCGTACCAAGAGACCCAGTACTTC
>.|TRBJ2-1|few|TRBV7-3
CASSGAPSSYNEQFF
TGTGCCAGCAGCGGGGCCCCAAGCTCCTACAATGAGCAGTTCTTC
>.|TRBJ2-2|many|TRBV14
CASSPDTGELFF
TGTGCCAGCAGCCCCGACACCGGGGAGCTGTTTTTT
>.|TRBJ1-1|many|TRBV7-8
CASSGRMNTEAFF
TGTGCCAGCAGCGGACGAATGAACACTGAAGCTTTCTTT
>.|TRBJ1-1|.|TRBV15
CATSRDREGAFF
TGTGCCACCAGCAGAGACAGGGAAGGTGCTTTCTTT
>.|TRBJ2-3|many|TRBV7-9
CASSLASSPGTDTQYF
TGTGCCAGCAGCTTAGCGTCTTCCCCCGGCACAGATACGCAGTATTTT
>.|TRBJ2-2|few|TRBV5-1
CASSLVVGQGGELFF
TGCGCCAGCAGCTTGGTCGTGGGGCAAGGCGGGGAGCTGTTTTTT
>TRBD2|TRBJ2-7|.|TRBV28
CASSVAGGPNEQYF
TGTGCCAGCAGTGTAGCGGGGGGCCCCAACGAGCAGTACTTC
>.|TRBJ2-7|few|TRBV2
CASKSISYEQYF
TGTGCCAGCAAGAGTATCTCCTACGAGCAGTACTTC
>TRBD1|TRBJ1-4|.|TRBV28
CASKTGMEKLFF
TGTGCCAGCAAGACAGGGATGGAAAAACTGTTTTTT
>TRBD1|TRBJ2-2|.|TRBV6-4
CASSDSRGTGPGELFF
TGTGCCAGCAGTGACTCGAGAGGGACAGGGCCCGGGGAGCTGTTTTTT
>TRBD1|TRBJ2-2|many|TRBV6-2/TRBV6-3
CATQRGTGATGELFF
TGTGCCACCCAACGGGGGACAGGGGCCACCGGGGAGCTGTTTTTT